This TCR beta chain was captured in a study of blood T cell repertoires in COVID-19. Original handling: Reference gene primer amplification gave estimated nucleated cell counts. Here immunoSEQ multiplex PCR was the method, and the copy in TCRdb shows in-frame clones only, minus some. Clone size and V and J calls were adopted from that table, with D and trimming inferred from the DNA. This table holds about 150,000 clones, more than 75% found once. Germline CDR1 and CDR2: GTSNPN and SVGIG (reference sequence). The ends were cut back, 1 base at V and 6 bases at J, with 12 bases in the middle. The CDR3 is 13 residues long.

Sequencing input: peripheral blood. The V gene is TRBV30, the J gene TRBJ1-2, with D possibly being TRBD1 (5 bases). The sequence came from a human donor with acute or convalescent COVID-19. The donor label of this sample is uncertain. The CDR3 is CAWSGQGGDGYTF. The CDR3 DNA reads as TGTGCCTGGAGTGGGCAGGGAGGGGATGGCTACACCTTC. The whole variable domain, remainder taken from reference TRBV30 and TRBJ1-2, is SQTIHQWPATLVQPVGSPLSLECTVEGTSNPNLYWYRQAAGRGLQLLFYSVGIGQISSEVPQNLSASRPQDRQFILSSKKLLLSDSGFYLCAWSGQGGDGYTFGSGTRLTVV.